This TCR beta chain is from a study of blood T cell repertoires in COVID-19. At the level of the study: Italy, Spain and the United States were the sources of the convalescent and acute COVID-19 samples.

Only in-frame clones appear in the TCRdb table, and some are missing; sequencing was by immunoSEQ multiplex PCR. The sample lists around 380,000 clones, approximately 77% occurring once. V lost 6 bases and J lost 8; bases outside the gene matches: 11. The germline gives CDR1 SNHLY, CDR2 FYNNEI. The CDR3 length is 15 residues. This sequence originates from a human donor with acute or convalescent COVID-19. The donor label of this sample is uncertain. The chain combines TRBV2 with TRBJ2-1; 9 bases agree with TRBD2. Sequencing was carried out using peripheral blood. This CDR3 is CASSAGGRGGDEQFF. The CDR3 DNA reads TGTGCCAGCAGCGCCGGGGGGCGGGGGGGCGATGAGCAGTTCTTC.